In this sample, the clone carrying this T cell receptor (beta chain) turned up many times. These data are taken from a study of identical twins. The germline gives CDR1 ENHRY, CDR2 SYGVKD. Between the trimmed V and J ends, which lost 4 bases and 3 bases, there was a span of 15 bases. The CDR3 length is 15 residues. Template switching added a universal primer binding site, and final cDNA carried unique molecular identifiers. A single record per CDR3 protein comes from TCRdb applying MiXCR to the 5' RACE reads. The repertoire consists of some 900,000 distinct CDR3 sequences, with 12% occurring once and the leading ten covering 1.5% to 2%. This same sample was also part of a study on yellow fever vaccine responses in identical twins.

Sequencing was done on a sample of PBMCs. V gene TRBV10-3 combines with J gene TRBJ1-2; D gene unclear. This clonotype was obtained from a woman between 18 and 29 years old in good health. This chain's CDR3 is CAISGSPGVDYGYTF. CDR3 coding DNA: TGTGCCATCAGTGGTAGCCCCGGGGTAGACTATGGCTACACCTTC.